The sequence of this T cell receptor (beta chain) was determined in a study of patients and donors after allogeneic stem cell transplantation. Each CDR3 protein gets one entry after TCRdb re-called the RT-PCR reads with MiXCR. The sample lists approximately 160,000 distinct CDR3 sequences, around 30% occurring once. Germline-derived CDR1 and CDR2 are SGHRS and YFSETQ. J lost 9 bases, V lost 5 bases, and 11 bases had no gene match. The CDR3 has 15 amino acids. This clonotype was sampled from a human donor who was either an allogeneic HSCT recipient or a stem cell or donor lymphocyte infusion donor (not recorded which). It is not recorded whose cells these are; they may come from a transplant donor. The chain carries TRBV5-1 and TRBJ2-1; 10 bases map to TRBD2. The material sequenced was blood, either unsorted or a sorted T cell fraction (not recorded which). In nucleotides, the CDR3 is TGCGCCAGCAGTAGGGTACTAGCGGGATCCTCTGAGCAGTTCTTC. This gives the protein CASSRVLAGSSEQFF.